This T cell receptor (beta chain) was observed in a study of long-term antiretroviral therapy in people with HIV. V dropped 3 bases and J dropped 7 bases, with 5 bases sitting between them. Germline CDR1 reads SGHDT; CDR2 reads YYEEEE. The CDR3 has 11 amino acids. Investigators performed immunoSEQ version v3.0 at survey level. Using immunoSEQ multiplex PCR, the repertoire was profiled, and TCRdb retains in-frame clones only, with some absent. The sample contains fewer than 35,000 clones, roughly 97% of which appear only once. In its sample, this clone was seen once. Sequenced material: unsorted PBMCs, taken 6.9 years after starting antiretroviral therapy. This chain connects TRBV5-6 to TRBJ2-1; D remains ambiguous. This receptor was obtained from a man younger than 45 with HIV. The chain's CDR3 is CASSSHNEQFF. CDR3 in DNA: TGTGCCAGCAGCTCACATAATGAGCAGTTCTTC.